This TCR beta chain was sequenced during a study of T cells in Graves' hyperthyroidism and ophthalmopathy. Amplification of TCR beta CDR3 regions was performed using RNA transcripts as template. The HTBI set primed first-round TCR CDR3 RT-PCR. TCRdb re-called the multiplex PCR reads with MiXCR, one entry per CDR3 protein. The table has roughly 160,000 distinct CDR3 sequences, around 8.9% seen once. From around 11 ml of fresh peripheral blood, PBMCs were isolated. This clonotype was seen many times. The origin of this receptor is a woman aged 18-29 years with Graves' hyperthyroidism that later progressed to Graves' ophthalmopathy. The sample consisted of blood.

CDR3 in DNA: TGTGCCAGCTCACCCGGGACTCCCAGCGAGGGGGAGCAGTACTTC. Encoded protein: CASSPGTPSEGEQYF. The chain has TRBV18 and TRBJ2-7; possible D gene TRBD2, 6 bases. The germline gives CDR1 KGHSH, CDR2 LQKENI. The CDR3 is 15 amino acids. V was trimmed by 3 bases and J by 7 bases, leaving 19 bases between them.